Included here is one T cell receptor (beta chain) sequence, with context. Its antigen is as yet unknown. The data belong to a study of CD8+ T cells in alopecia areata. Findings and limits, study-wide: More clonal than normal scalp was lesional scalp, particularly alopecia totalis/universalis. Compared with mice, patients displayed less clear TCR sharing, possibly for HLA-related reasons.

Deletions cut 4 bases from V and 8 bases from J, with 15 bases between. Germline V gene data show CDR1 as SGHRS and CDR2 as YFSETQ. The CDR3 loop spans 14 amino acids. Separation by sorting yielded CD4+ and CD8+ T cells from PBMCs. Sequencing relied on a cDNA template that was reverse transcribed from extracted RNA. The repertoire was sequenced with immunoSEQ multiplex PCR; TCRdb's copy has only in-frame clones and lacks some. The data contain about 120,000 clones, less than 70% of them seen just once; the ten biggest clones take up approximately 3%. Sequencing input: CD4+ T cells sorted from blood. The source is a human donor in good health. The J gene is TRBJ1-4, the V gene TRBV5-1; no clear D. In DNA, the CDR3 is TGCGCCAGCAGCCCGGACTCCTCCGGGGAAAAACTGTTTTTT. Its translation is CASSPDSSGEKLFF.